This T cell receptor (beta chain) was documented in a study of T cells in Graves' hyperthyroidism and ophthalmopathy. TCR beta CDR3 region amplification was performed from RNA transcripts. The HTBI primer set drove a first-round RT-PCR of the TCR CDR3. Each CDR3 protein is one row after TCRdb ran MiXCR on the multiplex PCR reads. The sample lists some 500,000 distinct CDR3 sequences, 13% to 15% seen once, with less than 20% in the top ten. Absence of ophthalmopathy progression within 18 months defined stable Graves' hyperthyroidism. Orbital computed tomography and thyroid ultrasound, together with serum TRAb and thyroxine and clinical symptoms, were used for diagnoses. This clonotype has a count of ten or more. Its matching antigen is unknown. Points from the study as a whole: Blood held most thyroid clonotypes expanded above 0.001 frequency.

This TCR came from a woman aged 18-29 years with Graves' hyperthyroidism. Sample: blood.

The CDR3 DNA is TGTGCCAGCGAGGGGGTGGTCCAAGGTACGCAGTATTTT. This translates into CASEGVVQGTQYF. The chain joins TRBV28 to TRBJ2-3; a possible D gene is TRBD1 (6 bases). The CDR3 runs to 13 residues. Germline CDR1 and CDR2: MDHEN and SYDVKM. Trimming removed 8 bases from V and 8 bases from J, with 17 bases in between.